The rows below give T cell receptor beta chains drawn from one sample of a study of post-analysis software for immune sequencing data. Via MiXCR, TCRdb re-called the PCR reads, giving one row per CDR3 protein. The table shows fewer than 850,000 distinct CDR3 sequences, with 25% to 30% occurring only once. The sequenced sample was blood. The receptor set was obtained from a girl between 10 and 17 years old with multiple sclerosis. CDR3s include the opening cysteine and the closing phenylalanine or tryptophan. Each record gives: CDR3 protein, CDR3 DNA, D gene, clone size, V gene, J gene. D genes are given only for firm matches. Expanded clones are given a class, and other clones once, few, many or no size at all.

CDR3aa: CASSLSPNSNEKLFF; CDR3nt: TGTGCCAGCAGCCTATCACCGAATTCTAATGAAAAACTGTTTTTT; d_gene: -; abundance: -; v_gene: TRBV5-6; j_gene: TRBJ1-4
CDR3aa: CASSLPKTGTGGINEQFF; CDR3nt: TGTGCCAGCAGCTTACCCAAAACCGGGACAGGGGGCATCAATGAGCAGTTCTTC; d_gene: TRBD1; abundance: many; v_gene: TRBV7-9; j_gene: TRBJ2-1
CDR3aa: CASSPMRGRQETQYF; CDR3nt: TGTGCCAGCAGCCCTATGCGGGGCCGCCAAGAGACCCAGTACTTC; d_gene: -; abundance: -; v_gene: TRBV12-3/TRBV12-4; j_gene: TRBJ2-5
CDR3aa: CASSQVAAGDYGYTF; CDR3nt: TGCGCCAGCAGCCAAGTCGCGGCAGGGGACTATGGCTACACCTTC; d_gene: -; abundance: -; v_gene: TRBV4-1; j_gene: TRBJ1-2
CDR3aa: CSARVSGQETQYF; CDR3nt: TGCAGTGCTAGAGTGTCAGGTCAAGAGACCCAGTACTTC; d_gene: -; abundance: many; v_gene: TRBV20-1; j_gene: TRBJ2-5
CDR3aa: CASSQGPTPTTEAFF; CDR3nt: TGTGCCAGCAGCCAAGGGCCAACCCCGACCACTGAAGCTTTCTTT; d_gene: -; abundance: -; v_gene: TRBV3-1; j_gene: TRBJ1-1
CDR3aa: CASSSGAAINYGQYF; CDR3nt: TGTGCCAGCAGCTCCGGGGCAGCGATTAACTACGGGCAGTACTTC; d_gene: -; abundance: -; v_gene: TRBV7-2; j_gene: TRBJ2-4
CDR3aa: CASSPQIGRASREQYF; CDR3nt: TGCGCCAGCAGCCCGCAAATAGGGAGGGCCTCGAGGGAGCAGTACTTC; d_gene: TRBD2; abundance: -; v_gene: TRBV4-3; j_gene: TRBJ2-7
CDR3aa: CASSLIPSGGSNEQFF; CDR3nt: TGTGCCAGCAGCTTAATTCCTAGCGGGGGATCAAATGAGCAGTTCTTC; d_gene: TRBD2; abundance: few; v_gene: TRBV7-9; j_gene: TRBJ2-1
CDR3aa: CASRPLTSTGELFF; CDR3nt: TGTGCCAGCAGACCTCTCACTAGTACCGGGGAGCTGTTTTTT; d_gene: -; abundance: -; v_gene: TRBV12-3/TRBV12-4; j_gene: TRBJ2-2
CDR3aa: CASSHRFRNEQYF; CDR3nt: TGTGCCAGCAGCCATCGATTTCGCAATGAGCAGTACTTC; d_gene: -; abundance: -; v_gene: TRBV6-2/TRBV6-3; j_gene: TRBJ2-5
CDR3aa: CATSRDMGLAAYNEQYF; CDR3nt: TGTGCCACCAGCAGAGATATGGGACTAGCGGCCTACAATGAGCAGTACTTC; d_gene: TRBD2; abundance: -; v_gene: TRBV15; j_gene: TRBJ2-7
CDR3aa: CASSVVGTDTQYF; CDR3nt: TGTGCCAGCAGCGTAGTGGGAACGGATACGCAGTATTTT; d_gene: -; abundance: many; v_gene: TRBV9; j_gene: TRBJ2-3
CDR3aa: CASSPLLTRGASTDTQYF; CDR3nt: TGCGCCAGCAGCCCGCTTTTGACGCGGGGCGCGAGCACAGATACGCAGTATTTT; d_gene: -; abundance: -; v_gene: TRBV4-1; j_gene: TRBJ2-3
CDR3aa: CASSSILAPLYNEQFF; CDR3nt: TGTGCCAGCAGCTCAATCTTAGCGCCCCTCTACAATGAGCAGTTCTTC; d_gene: -; abundance: -; v_gene: TRBV7-9; j_gene: TRBJ2-1
CDR3aa: CASSRRTVSYNEQFF; CDR3nt: TGTGCCAGCAGCCGTCGTACAGTCTCCTACAATGAGCAGTTCTTC; d_gene: -; abundance: -; v_gene: TRBV7-2; j_gene: TRBJ2-1
CDR3aa: CSARDRGVEQFF; CDR3nt: TGCAGTGCTAGAGATCGAGGGGTTGAGCAGTTCTTC; d_gene: -; abundance: once; v_gene: TRBV20-1; j_gene: TRBJ2-1
CDR3aa: CASSDSRNEQFF; CDR3nt: TGTGCCAGCAGTGACTCGAGGAATGAGCAGTTCTTC; d_gene: -; abundance: few; v_gene: TRBV6-4; j_gene: TRBJ2-1
CDR3aa: CAIRGTSGPSSYNEQFF; CDR3nt: TGTGCCATCAGGGGGACTAGCGGGCCCAGCTCCTACAATGAGCAGTTCTTC; d_gene: TRBD2; abundance: few; v_gene: TRBV10-3; j_gene: TRBJ2-1
CDR3aa: CASSLVGSWTDTQYF; CDR3nt: TGTGCCAGCAGCTTAGTCGGGAGTTGGACAGATACGCAGTATTTT; d_gene: -; abundance: -; v_gene: TRBV11-2; j_gene: TRBJ2-3
CDR3aa: CATSYPRGMNTEAFF; CDR3nt: TGTGCCACCAGTTACCCTAGGGGTATGAACACTGAAGCTTTCTTT; d_gene: -; abundance: -; v_gene: TRBV6-2/TRBV6-3; j_gene: TRBJ1-1
CDR3aa: CSASRLAGESEQFF; CDR3nt: TGCAGTGCTAGCCGACTAGCGGGAGAGAGTGAGCAGTTCTTC; d_gene: TRBD2; abundance: -; v_gene: TRBV20-1; j_gene: TRBJ2-1
CDR3aa: CASSVRGTHEKLFF; CDR3nt: TGTGCCAGCAGCGTCCGTGGGACCCATGAAAAACTGTTTTTT; d_gene: -; abundance: -; v_gene: TRBV3-1; j_gene: TRBJ1-4
CDR3aa: CASRPQGLSTQYF; CDR3nt: TGTGCCAGCAGACCCCAGGGGTTGAGTACGCAGTATTTT; d_gene: -; abundance: -; v_gene: TRBV6-5; j_gene: TRBJ2-3
CDR3aa: CASSLDGSGETQYF; CDR3nt: TGCGCCAGCAGCTTGGATGGCAGCGGAGAGACCCAGTACTTC; d_gene: -; abundance: -; v_gene: TRBV5-1; j_gene: TRBJ2-5
CDR3aa: CASSPAVYQPQHF; CDR3nt: TGTGCCAGCAGCCCGGCGGTGTATCAGCCCCAGCATTTT; d_gene: -; abundance: few; v_gene: TRBV7-9; j_gene: TRBJ1-5
CDR3aa: CASSNLYEQFF; CDR3nt: TGTGCCAGCAGTAATCTGTATGAGCAGTTCTTC; d_gene: -; abundance: few; v_gene: TRBV5-6; j_gene: TRBJ2-1
CDR3aa: CSASTDGGLSTDTQYF; CDR3nt: TGCAGTGCGTCAACCGACGGAGGTCTTAGCACAGATACGCAGTATTTT; d_gene: -; abundance: -; v_gene: TRBV20-1; j_gene: TRBJ2-3
CDR3aa: CASSQGPRSIQYF; CDR3nt: TGTGCCAGCTCACAGGGCCCCAGGAGCATTCAGTACTTC; d_gene: -; abundance: once; v_gene: TRBV18; j_gene: TRBJ2-4
CDR3aa: CASSLRDRVVDTQYF; CDR3nt: TGCGCCAGCAGCCTCCGGGACAGGGTCGTCGATACGCAGTATTTT; d_gene: TRBD1; abundance: -; v_gene: TRBV5-1; j_gene: TRBJ2-3
CDR3aa: CSANGGHNEQFF; CDR3nt: TGCAGTGCTAATGGGGGTCACAATGAGCAGTTCTTC; d_gene: -; abundance: -; v_gene: TRBV20-1; j_gene: TRBJ2-1
CDR3aa: CASRVLPDSNEQFF; CDR3nt: TGTGCCAGCAGGGTACTCCCGGATAGTAATGAGCAGTTCTTC; d_gene: -; abundance: -; v_gene: TRBV28; j_gene: TRBJ2-1
CDR3aa: CASRRVLAGGHNEQYF; CDR3nt: TGTGCCAGCAGACGAGTACTAGCGGGAGGGCACAATGAGCAGTACTTC; d_gene: TRBD2; abundance: -; v_gene: TRBV6-2/TRBV6-3; j_gene: TRBJ2-7
CDR3aa: CASSVDPGFQPQHF; CDR3nt: TGTGCCAGCAGCGTAGATCCAGGGTTTCAGCCCCAGCATTTT; d_gene: -; abundance: few; v_gene: TRBV9; j_gene: TRBJ1-5